Listed here is a single T cell receptor beta chain. Its target is unknown. The length of the CDR3 is 18 residues. In germline, CDR1 is LNHNV, CDR2 YYDKDF (reference sequence). V was pared by 3 bases and J by 0 bases, with 18 bases between. This entry belongs to a study of T cell responses to AZD1222 COVID-19 vaccine. Notes on the study in general: Only 5 to 7 AZD1222 recipients tested seropositive at baseline. Elevations in Spike-specific TCR breadth and depth followed administration of two AZD1222 doses.

The table came from immunoSEQ multiplex PCR; TCRdb's copy has only in-frame clones and leaves some out. Of 90,000 or so clones in the sample, approximately 88% were seen once. This chain connects TRBV15 to TRBJ2-1, with D perhaps matching TRBD2 (5 bases). This specimen consisted of peripheral blood, obtained on day 0 of AZD1222 vaccination. The sequence was collected from an adult in good health. This CDR3 reads CATSSFGAGLSSYNEQFF. CDR3 coding DNA: TGTGCCACCAGCAGTTTCGGTGCCGGACTTAGCTCCTACAATGAGCAGTTCTTC.